These 16 T cell receptor beta chains were sequenced from one sample in a study of metastatic and nonmetastatic thyroid tumors. Thyroid surgery was performed in patients who had received no treatment beforehand. Using MiXCR, TCRdb re-called clones from the PCR reads. Of roughly 71,000 clones in the sample, roughly 18% are singletons; the top ten hold 9.5% to 15%. Sequences were obtained from blood. The receptors stem from a female donor with papillary thyroid cancer or a benign thyroid nodule (not recorded which). Some clones in this sample may be carry-over from other donors' samples.

This clone occurred many times. The chain employs TRBV3-1 and TRBJ2-2; 7 bases are shared with TRBD2. The CDR3 contains 17 residues. Germline CDR1 is LGHDT and CDR2 is YNNKEL (reference sequence). V gave up 2 bases and J gave up 6 bases; unmatched junction bases: 12. This chain's CDR3 is CASSQLGGTTNSGELFF. The CDR3 bases are TGTGCCAGCAGCCAATTGGGGGGGACTACTAATTCCGGGGAGCTGTTTTTT.

This clone was seen repeatedly, ten times or more. The chain employs TRBV28 and TRBJ1-6; D gene unclear. This CDR3 has 14 amino acids. V gave up 5 bases and J gave up 4 bases, with 9 bases separating them. Germline V gene lookup returns CDR1 MDHEN and CDR2 SYDVKM. CDR3 nucleotide sequence: TGTGCCAGCAGTCGGCCGGCGTATAATTCACCCCTCCACTTT. It codes for CASSRPAYNSPLHF.

This clone was recorded once. V and J are TRBV5-1 and TRBJ2-7, with 7 bases identical to TRBD2. Per the germline V gene, CDR1 is SGHRS and CDR2 is YFSETQ. The V and J ends lost 4 bases and 5 bases, in that order; junction bases with no gene match: 15. This CDR3 contains 16 residues. CDR3 residues: CASSNEAGCLWDEQYF. CDR3 DNA sequence: TGCGCCAGCAGCAATGAAGCGGGATGTCTCTGGGACGAGCAGTACTTC.

V usage is TRBV12-3 or TRBV12-4 and J usage is TRBJ2-1; TRBD2 might be the D (6 bases). Trimming left V 2 bases short and J 8 bases short, with 16 bases between. There are 15 residues in the CDR3. The CDR3 sequence: CASSLSVDGGDEQFF. CDR3 in DNA: TGTGCCAGCAGTTTATCGGTCGACGGAGGGGATGAGCAGTTCTTC.

Many counts were recorded for this clone. V is TRBV9 and J is TRBJ1-1; TRBD1 aligns across 7 bases. CDR1 and CDR2 from the germline V gene are SGDLS and YYNGEE. The CDR3 sequence is 12 residues long. With V trimmed by 3 bases and J by 6 bases, 2 bases remained unmatched. CDR3 in DNA: TGTGCCAGCAGCGGAGGGACAGCTGAAGCTTTCTTT. Its translation is CASSGGTAEAFF.

This clone occurred many times. The chain carries TRBV3-1 and TRBJ1-2, with 7 bases aligning to TRBD1. The CDR3 is 15 amino acids. Trimming at V came to 0 bases and at J to 6 bases, leaving 7 bases not matched to a gene. Germline CDR1 LGHDT, CDR2 YNNKEL (reference sequence). CDR3 sequence reads: CASSQDMGRGDGYTF. The CDR3, as DNA: TGTGCCAGCAGCCAAGATATGGGCAGGGGGGATGGCTACACCTTC. Full variable domain (remainder filled in from reference TRBV3-1 and TRBJ1-2): DTAVSQTPKYLVTQMGNDKSIKCEQNLGHDTMYWYKQDSKKFLKIMFSYNNKELIINETVPNRFSPKSPDKAHLNLHINSLELGDSAVYFCASSQDMGRGDGYTFGSGTRLTVV.

The chain uses TRBV4-2 and TRBJ1-4, with 8 bases matching TRBD1. Germline-derived CDR1 and CDR2 are LGHNA and YNFKEQ. Trimming took 1 base from V and 8 from J; bases not matched to a gene: 18. The CDR3 runs 19 residues. The CDR3: CASSQAPGTGYTTGEKLFF. CDR3 sequence (DNA): TGTGCCAGCAGCCAAGCCCCCGGGACAGGCTATACAACGGGCGAAAAACTGTTTTTT.

The CDR3 is CASSRSLAAYNEQFF. The CDR3, as DNA: TGTGCCAGCAGTAGATCACTAGCGGCGTACAATGAGCAGTTCTTC. V is TRBV6-1 and J is TRBJ2-1; 8 bases align to TRBD2. The CDR3 is 15 residues long. The V gene end was trimmed by 5 bases and the J gene end by 4 bases; junction bases not matched to a gene: 7. Germline CDR1 MNHNS, CDR2 SASEGT.

In this sample, this clone turned up a few times. A much larger clone is a single base away; this may be a read error. The V gene is TRBV19, the J gene TRBJ2-7, with D tentatively TRBD2 (5 bases). Germline V CDR1 and CDR2: LNHDA, SQIVND (reference sequence). V was pared by 5 bases and J by 2 bases, with 13 bases between. The CDR3 extends over 14 amino acids. DNA of the CDR3: TGTGCCAGTAGTTGGTCTAACGGGACCTACGAGCAGTACTTC. Translation: CASSWSNGTYEQYF.

This clone was found many times. The rearrangement joins TRBV3-1 to TRBJ1-6, with D possibly matching TRBD1 (5 bases). The CDR3 has 14 amino acids. Trimming shortened V by 2 bases and J by 13 bases, and 15 bases separated the two germline ends. Germline-derived CDR1 and CDR2 are LGHDT and YNNKEL (reference sequence). CDR3 region: CASSQWGTSPPLHF. For the CDR3, the DNA is TGTGCCAGCAGCCAATGGGGCACCTCACCCCCCCTCCACTTT.

The genes are TRBV11-1 and TRBJ2-7, with D perhaps assigned TRBD1 or TRBD2 (6 bases each). The germline gives CDR1 SGHAT, CDR2 FQDESV (reference sequence). This CDR3 is 16 amino acids long. V was trimmed by 2 bases and J by 0 bases, leaving 14 bases between them. As DNA, the CDR3 is TGTGCCAGCAGCTTACCCCTAGGGGGGAGCTCCTACGAGCAGTACTTC. The encoded protein is CASSLPLGGSSYEQYF.

This clone appeared many times. The CDR3 here is CASSASTTNEKLFF. CDR3 sequence (DNA): TGTGCCAGCAGCGCCTCAACAACTAATGAAAAACTGTTTTTT. This chain links TRBV9 with TRBJ1-4; no reliable D call. Germline V gene data show CDR1 as SGDLS and CDR2 as YYNGEE. The germline V and J ends were trimmed by 3 bases and 0 bases, with 6 bases remaining between them. The length of the CDR3 is 14 residues. The full variable domain, rest sourced from reference TRBV9 and TRBJ1-4, is DSGVTQTPKHLITATGQRVTLRCSPRSGDLSVYWYQQSLDQGLQFLIQYYNGEERAKGNILERFSAQQFPDLHSELNLSSLELGDSALYFCASSASTTNEKLFFGSGTQLSVL.

This clone was picked up many times. V usage is TRBV11-2 and J usage is TRBJ2-1, with 10 nucleotides matching TRBD2. V gave up 5 bases and J gave up 8 bases; unmatched junction bases: 9. The germline V gene encodes CDR1 SGHAT and CDR2 FQNNGV. The CDR3 loop spans 15 amino acids. The CDR3 DNA sequence: TGTGCCAGCAGCCCCCCGGGGACTAGCGACGATGAGCAGTTCTTC. Translation: CASSPPGTSDDEQFF.

This clone was detected ten times or more. The sample has other DNA sequences that encode this CDR3 too. The chain uses TRBV29-1 and TRBJ2-1; tentatively, D is TRBD1 (5 bases). V gave up 4 bases and J gave up 9 bases, with 16 bases separating them. Germline-derived CDR1 and CDR2 are SQVTM and ANQGSEA. The CDR3 has 13 residues. The CDR3 DNA reads as TGCAGCGTTGGGAACGGACACCACACTGAGCAGTTCTTC. It specifies CSVGNGHHTEQFF.

This clone showed up many times. This chain joins TRBV6-2 or TRBV6-3 and TRBJ2-2; the match to TRBD2 covers 15 bases. The CDR3 is 20 amino acids. The ends lost 2 bases at V and 6 bases at J; junction bases unmatched: 13. The germline V gene has CDR1 MNHEY and CDR2 SVGEGT. The CDR3 spells CASSYPISGLAGGGAGELFF. DNA of the CDR3: TGTGCCAGCAGTTACCCAATATCGGGACTAGCGGGAGGCGGTGCCGGGGAGCTGTTTTTT.

A note on this clone: Likely a read error: the CDR3 ends without its conserved phenylalanine or tryptophan. This chain joins TRBV27 and TRBJ2-6; no clear D gene. From germline, CDR1 is MNHEY and CDR2 SMNVEV (reference sequence). V shed 3 bases and J shed 4 bases, with 4 bases lying between them. CDR3 length: 13 residues. CDR3 DNA sequence: TGTGCCAGCAGTTTTTCAGGGGCCAACGTCCTGACTTTA. This translates into CASSFSGANVLTL.